The 30 T cell receptor beta chains in this list originate from one sample, sequenced in a study of blood T cell repertoires in COVID-19. Repertoires were generated with immunoSEQ multiplex PCR, while TCRdb's copy carries only in-frame clones and drops some. The sample holds about 88,000 clones, roughly 91% seen once. The sample consisted of peripheral blood. Source of these receptors: a man between 18 and 29 years old with COVID-19, enrolled during active disease.

This clone has just a few counts. This chain connects TRBV10-1 to TRBJ2-7; 13 bases are a match to TRBD2. J gave up 3 bases and V 4 bases, and 9 bases lay outside the gene matches. CDR1 and CDR2 from the germline V gene are WNHNN and SYGVQD (reference sequence). The CDR3 is 17 amino acids. The chain's CDR3 is CASSGLAGGGLFYEQYF. In DNA, the CDR3 is TGCGCCAGCAGTGGACTAGCGGGAGGAGGTTTGTTCTACGAGCAGTACTTC.

This clone has only a few counts. As DNA, the CDR3 is TGTGCCAGCAGCCCCGGCAGCGGGGATTCACCCCTCCACTTT. Translating it yields CASSPGSGDSPLHF. The genes are TRBV7-9 and TRBJ1-6; D uncertain. Germline CDR1 SEHNR, CDR2 FQNEAQ (reference sequence). The germline V and J ends were trimmed by 5 bases and 8 bases, with 13 bases remaining between them. This CDR3 comprises 14 residues.

V is TRBV7-2 and J is TRBJ2-2, with D possibly TRBD1 on 6 matching bases. CDR1 SGHTA and CDR2 FQGNSA come from the germline V gene. There are 14 residues in the CDR3. Deletions cut 6 bases from V and 3 bases from J, with 11 bases between. CDR3 sequence (DNA): TGTGCCAGCAGACGGACAGAGTACACCGGGGAGCTGTTTTTT. Protein product: CASRRTEYTGELFF.

V is TRBV5-4 and J is TRBJ2-3, with TRBD2 matching over 7 bases. V gave up 4 bases and J gave up 1 base; unmatched junction bases: 9. CDR3 length: 16 residues. Germline loops: CDR1 SGHNT, CDR2 YYREEE (reference sequence). As DNA, the CDR3 is TGTGCCAGCAGCCCGACTCAGCGGGAAGGCACAGATACGCAGTATTTT. It is translated as CASSPTQREGTDTQYF.

The sample holds a few counts of this clone. CDR3 loop: CASSQDWDGGSYEQYF. In nucleotides, the CDR3 is TGTGCCAGCAGCCAAGATTGGGATGGCGGGAGCTACGAGCAGTACTTC. J is TRBJ2-7 and V is TRBV4-2; the match to TRBD2 covers 7 bases. This CDR3 spans 16 amino acids. V lost 0 bases, J lost 3 bases, and 8 bases stayed unmatched. The germline V gene has CDR1 LGHNA and CDR2 YNFKEQ.

The chain has TRBV6-6 and TRBJ1-5; TRBD1 is a possible D gene (5 bases). The CDR3 length is 15 residues. Germline V gene data show CDR1 as MNHNY and CDR2 as SVGAGI (reference sequence). The V end was cut by 2 bases, the J end by 5 bases, with 13 bases between. The CDR3 DNA is TGTGCCAGCAGTTACCTGGGATGGGGGGATCAGCCCCAGCATTTT. It specifies CASSYLGWGDQPQHF.

Here the CDR3 DNA reads TGTGCCAGCAGCTCCGGGGTGGCGTCCTACAATGAGCAGTTCTTC. Its protein product is CASSSGVASYNEQFF. The chain is built from TRBV7-3 and TRBJ2-1; tentative D call: TRBD2 (5 bases). The CDR3 covers 15 residues. V lost 4 bases to trimming and J lost 1 base, with 11 bases between them. CDR1 and CDR2 (germline): SGHTA, FQGTGA.

The V and J genes are TRBV9 and TRBJ2-1; D may be TRBD1 (6 bases). Trimming left V 0 bases short and J 5 bases short, with 15 bases between. CDR3 size: 16 residues. From germline, CDR1 is SGDLS and CDR2 YYNGEE. This CDR3 is CASSVAGQGYNNEQFF. DNA of the CDR3: TGTGCCAGCAGCGTAGCTGGGCAGGGGTATAACAATGAGCAGTTCTTC.

The CDR3 is CASSAPGQANTGELFF. CDR3 bases: TGTGCCAGCAGCGCTCCGGGACAGGCCAACACCGGGGAGCTGTTTTTT. The chain combines TRBV9 with TRBJ2-2, with 8 bases fitting TRBD1. J lost 2 bases, V lost 3 bases, and 6 bases had no gene match. The CDR3 contains 16 residues. The germline V gene has CDR1 SGDLS and CDR2 YYNGEE.

Only a few counts were recorded for this clone. The rearrangement links TRBV3-1 (or the pseudogene TRBV3-2) to TRBJ1-5; unclear D gene. The CDR3 runs to 16 residues. The germline V gene encodes CDR1 LGHDT and CDR2 YNNKEL (reference sequence). With 3 bases removed from V and 7 bases from J, the gap between germline ends came to 19 bases. The CDR3: CASSHGEIWEGQPQHF. CDR3 coding DNA: TGTGCCAGCAGCCACGGGGAGATATGGGAAGGGCAGCCCCAGCATTTT.

The chain has TRBV7-8 and TRBJ2-2; D uncertain. CDR3 length equals 16 residues. Germline lookup yields CDR1 SGHVS and CDR2 FQNEAQ. Trimming took 5 bases from V and 1 from J, leaving 14 bases between them. As DNA, the CDR3 is TGTGCCAGCAGCCTACTCAGCGACGGGAACACCGGGGAGCTGTTTTTT. Its protein is CASSLLSDGNTGELFF. Complete variable domain (other parts from reference TRBV7-8 and TRBJ2-2): GAGVSQSPRYKVAKRGQDVALRCDPISGHVSLFWYQQALGQGPEFLTYFQNEAQLDKSGLPSDRFFAERPEGSVSTLKIQRTQQEDSAVYLCASSLLSDGNTGELFFGEGSRLTVL.

The V gene is TRBV28, the J gene TRBJ1-2, with 7 bases aligning to TRBD1. V lost 6 bases and J lost 1; bases outside the gene matches: 8. Germline CDR1 reads MDHEN; CDR2 reads SYDVKM. CDR3 length: 15 residues. The DNA of the CDR3 is TGTGCCAGCAGCCGAGGGACAGAAGATAACTATGGCTACACCTTC. It specifies CASSRGTEDNYGYTF.

Concerning this clone: The germline gene is not matched at one end of the junction; a read error may be the cause. V and J are TRBV2 and TRBJ1-4, with D perhaps matching TRBD1 (6 bases). Germline CDR1 SNHLY, CDR2 FYNNEI. This CDR3 region has 15 residues. CDR3 in amino acids: CASRRHRETNEKLLF. In DNA, the CDR3 is TGTGCCAGCAGAAGGCACAGGGAGACAAATGAAAAACTGCTTTTT.

This clone was seen only once. The CDR3 here is CASTSSHLTQETQYF. DNA of the CDR3: TGTGCCAGCACCAGCTCCCATCTGACACAAGAGACCCAGTACTTC. This rearrangement joins TRBV28 to TRBJ2-5; no clear D gene. V was shortened by 7 bases and J by 2 bases, with 17 bases between the two germline ends. Germline CDR1 is MDHEN and CDR2 is SYDVKM. This CDR3 has 15 amino acids.

This sequence joins TRBV19 and TRBJ2-2, with 8 positions matching TRBD1. CDR3 length: 16 amino acids. Germline CDR1 reads LNHDA; CDR2 reads SQIVND (reference sequence). Trimming took 3 bases from V and 2 from J; bases not matched to a gene: 5. The DNA for the CDR3 is TGTGCCAGTAGTATCCGAGCAGGGGGCAACACCGGGGAGCTGTTTTTT. Translation: CASSIRAGGNTGELFF.

This clone was seen just once. As DNA, the CDR3 is TGTGCCAGCAGTTCCTATAGCTTTAGGGGCGAGCAGTACTTC. It encodes CASSSYSFRGEQYF. The chain uses TRBV27 and TRBJ2-7, with D possibly TRBD1 on 5 matching bases. CDR1 and CDR2 (germline): MNHEY, SMNVEV (reference sequence). The V end lost 4 bases, the J end lost 6 bases, and 16 bases lay between the germline ends. There are 14 residues in the CDR3.

This clone has just one count. The chain joins TRBV2 to TRBJ2-5, with 11 bases that match TRBD2. Trimming cost V 3 bases and J 4 bases; bases outside gene matches: 4. This CDR3 has 15 amino acids. Germline assignment: CDR1 SNHLY and CDR2 FYNNEI. CDR3 in amino acids: CASSDLAGGRETQYF. The CDR3, as DNA: TGTGCCAGCAGTGACTTAGCGGGAGGGAGAGAGACCCAGTACTTC.

The rearrangement joins TRBV6-2 or TRBV6-3 to TRBJ2-7, with 12 nucleotides matching TRBD2. CDR3 length: 13 amino acids. V lost 6 bases, J lost 6 bases, and 3 bases stayed unmatched. Germline assignment: CDR1 MNHEY and CDR2 SVGEGT. In DNA, the CDR3 is TGTGCCAGCAGCCCGGGACTAGCGGGCGAGCAGTACTTC. It translates to CASSPGLAGEQYF.

The V and J genes are TRBV6-1 and TRBJ1-2; D is possibly TRBD1 (6 bases). CDR3 size: 17 residues. The germline gives CDR1 MNHNS, CDR2 SASEGT. V was clipped by 1 base and J by 4 bases, with 19 bases between them. The CDR3 region is CASSEGGGWGLSYGYTF. The CDR3, as DNA: TGTGCCAGCAGTGAAGGGGGTGGCTGGGGGCTCAGCTATGGCTACACCTTC.

This CDR3 reads CSVVWSGTEAFF. The CDR3 DNA reads TGCAGCGTTGTGTGGAGTGGCACTGAAGCTTTCTTT. The chain links TRBV29-1 to TRBJ1-1; no reliable D call. Germline-derived CDR1 and CDR2 are SQVTM and ANQGSEA. The CDR3 runs 12 residues. V dropped 4 bases and J dropped 4 bases, with 10 bases sitting between them.

This chain joins TRBV5-1 and TRBJ2-7; the match to TRBD1 covers 9 bases. CDR3 length equals 14 residues. CDR1 and CDR2 from the germline V gene are SGHRS and YFSETQ. With 3 bases clipped from V and 5 bases from J, the junction kept 6 bases outside the gene matches. CDR3 protein: CASSSGQGFDEQYF. The CDR3 DNA sequence: TGCGCCAGCAGCTCGGGACAGGGTTTCGACGAGCAGTACTTC.

This chain connects TRBV7-9 to TRBJ1-6; weak D call: TRBD1 (6 bases). The CDR3 extends over 14 amino acids. V was pared by 1 base and J by 8 bases, with 9 bases between. CDR1 SEHNR and CDR2 FQNEAQ come from the germline V gene (reference sequence). CDR3 residues: CASSLEQGYSPLHF. The CDR3 region has the DNA TGTGCCAGCAGCTTAGAACAGGGATATTCACCCCTCCACTTT.

The J gene is TRBJ2-5, the V gene TRBV18, with D hard to call. From germline, CDR1 is KGHSH and CDR2 LQKENI. This CDR3 is 11 amino acids long. Trimming took off 6 bases at V and 2 bases at J, with 4 bases between the two ends. This chain's CDR3 is CASSIQETQYF. CDR3 DNA sequence: TGTGCCAGCTCCATTCAAGAGACCCAGTACTTC.

The CDR3 sequence: CASSIVTSGGSDTQYF. The CDR3 DNA reads as TGTGCCAGTAGTATAGTAACTAGCGGAGGCTCAGATACGCAGTATTTT. V usage is TRBV19 and J usage is TRBJ2-3, with 8 bases identical to TRBD2. The V gene's germline CDR1 is LNHDA and CDR2 SQIVND (reference sequence). This CDR3 comprises 16 residues. After removal of 1 base from V and 4 bases from J, the junction contained 7 bases not matched to a gene.

The chain has TRBV7-9 and TRBJ2-7; 10 bases agree with TRBD2. After removal of 6 bases from V and 7 bases from J, the junction contained 9 bases not matched to a gene. Germline-derived CDR1 and CDR2 are SEHNR and FQNEAQ (reference sequence). The CDR3 is 14 amino acids. CDR3 protein: CASRTSGTLEEQYF. The CDR3 DNA reads as TGTGCCAGCAGAACTAGCGGGACCCTAGAAGAGCAGTACTTC.

The chain joins TRBV18 to TRBJ2-7; 8 nucleotides agree with TRBD1. With 6 bases clipped from V and 6 bases from J, the junction kept 10 bases outside the gene matches. Germline V CDR1 and CDR2: KGHSH, LQKENI. The CDR3 is 14 residues long. CDR3 protein: CASSPGQGVGEQYF. The CDR3 DNA is TGTGCCAGCTCCCCAGGACAGGGAGTTGGCGAGCAGTACTTC.

The chain has TRBV19 and TRBJ2-1; 7 nucleotides align to TRBD1. Germline V gives CDR1 LNHDA, CDR2 SQIVND (reference sequence). The V and J ends lost 8 bases and 2 bases, in that order; junction bases with no gene match: 3. This CDR3 has 13 residues. The CDR3 loop reads CASGDRAYNEQFF. Here the CDR3 DNA reads TGTGCCAGTGGGGACAGAGCCTACAATGAGCAGTTCTTC.

The J gene is TRBJ1-2, the V gene TRBV2; D is unclear. The CDR3 consists of 13 residues. Germline values: CDR1 SNHLY, CDR2 FYNNEI. Between the trimmed V and J ends, which lost 5 bases and 6 bases, there was a span of 13 bases. The CDR3 sequence is CASSYEDEDGYTF. The CDR3 bases are TGTGCCAGCAGTTATGAGGATGAGGATGGCTACACCTTC.

The chain links TRBV20-1 to TRBJ2-7; no reliable D call. The V gene lost 3 bases and the J gene lost 2 bases, with 5 bases spanning the gap. The CDR3 covers 11 residues. The germline V gene encodes CDR1 DFQATT and CDR2 SNEGSKA (reference sequence). CDR3 region: CSASSTYEQYF. The CDR3, as DNA: TGCAGTGCTAGCTCTACCTACGAGCAGTACTTC.

The chain carries TRBV6-4 and TRBJ1-6; D might be TRBD1 (5 bases). The V and J ends lost 3 bases and 6 bases respectively, with 9 bases between them. Germline CDR1 and CDR2: MRHNA and SNTAGT. This CDR3 is 14 amino acids long. CDR3 amino acids: CASSESRGNSPLHF. CDR3 bases: TGTGCCAGCAGTGAGTCTAGGGGTAATTCACCCCTCCACTTT.